What follows is one T cell receptor beta chain and its context. The target antigen is unknown. A far larger clone is one base from this, pointing to a likely read error. The library was built from about 400 ng RNA with molecular barcoded adaptors for alpha/delta and beta/gamma chains. Using its own MiXCR run on the reads, TCRdb lists one record per CDR3 protein. The table shows roughly 67,000 distinct CDR3 sequences, with approximately 18% occurring only once. Every patient had bone marrow sampled while the disease was active. These data originate in a study of read filtering for tumor transcriptome and immune sequencing. Study-wide context: IR-seq gave about 3.5 to 10.27 million TCR reads per sample; RNA-seq gave about 80 to 1,400. Study conclusions and caveats: Roughly four fifths of IR-seq clonotypes had one read, totaling roughly 3.5% of reads; RNA-seq: 74.6% and 44.6%.

The sequenced sample consisted of a population of CD138-negative cells sorted from bone marrow. The TCR sequence derives from a donor over 35 with multiple myeloma.

CDR3 in DNA: TGTGTCAGCAGACCACAGAGCTACGAGCAGTACTTC. It is translated as CVSRPQSYEQYF. The chain joins TRBV6-2 or TRBV6-3 to TRBJ2-7; D is ambiguous. Looked up from germline, CDR1 is MNHEY and CDR2 is SVGEGT. The CDR3 totals 12 residues.